The 7 T cell receptor beta chains listed next were all sequenced from one sample in a study of cytomegalovirus exposure and HLA in healthy donors. The PCR used 60 Vbeta and 13 Jbeta primers. Here immunoSEQ multiplex PCR was the method, and the copy in TCRdb shows in-frame clones only, minus some. The sample has about 98,000 clones; approximately 83% are singletons. Sequenced sample: PBMCs. The receptor set was obtained from a female donor in good health and CMV-seropositive.

The rearrangement uses TRBV6-1 and TRBJ2-7, with TRBD1 matching 7 bases. The CDR3 contains 12 residues. With 7 bases clipped from V and 0 bases from J, the junction kept 0 bases outside the gene matches. Germline CDR1 MNHNS, CDR2 SASEGT. The DNA of the CDR3 is TGTGCCAGCACAGGGGGCTCCTACGAGCAGTACTTC. Encoded protein: CASTGGSYEQYF.

This clone appeared once. The rearrangement joins TRBV29-1 to TRBJ2-5; maybe TRBD2 (5 bases). Germline CDR1 SQVTM, CDR2 ANQGSEA. V lost 6 bases and J 4 bases, leaving 12 bases between the germline ends. CDR3 length equals 12 residues. The CDR3 nucleotides read TGCAGCGTGAGGGCCAGCGTAGAGACCCAGTACTTC. Translated, it gives CSVRASVETQYF.

The chain uses TRBV19 and TRBJ2-3; TRBD1 agrees at 10 bases. V was clipped by 6 bases and J by 3 bases; unmatched bases: 3. Germline loops: CDR1 LNHDA, CDR2 SQIVND (reference sequence). The CDR3 is 14 amino acids. CDR3 nucleotide sequence: TGTGCCAGTAGAAGACAGGGGGCGACAGATACGCAGTATTTT. Translating it yields CASRRQGATDTQYF.

V and J are TRBV6-5 and TRBJ2-7; 7 positions match TRBD1. V shed 2 bases and J 4 bases; nucleotides not matched to a gene: 5. The CDR3 has 14 amino acids. Germline loops: CDR1 MNHEY, CDR2 SVGAGI. DNA of the CDR3: TGTGCCAGCAGTTACGGGTGGGGACAGTACGAGCAGTACTTC. As protein: CASSYGWGQYEQYF.

The chain uses TRBV6-5 and TRBJ2-7; D may be TRBD1 (6 bases). There are 14 residues in the CDR3. Germline lookup yields CDR1 MNHEY and CDR2 SVGAGI. Deletions cut 6 bases from V and 2 bases from J, with 14 bases between. This CDR3 is CASSRTASTYEQYF. CDR3 bases: TGTGCCAGCAGCAGGACAGCCTCAACCTACGAGCAGTACTTC.

The table lists this clone with a few counts. This sequence joins TRBV5-1 and TRBJ2-5; D perhaps matches TRBD2 (5 bases). There are 15 residues in the CDR3. Germline-derived CDR1 and CDR2 are SGHRS and YFSETQ. The ends were cut back, 0 bases at V and 2 bases at J, with 11 bases in the middle. The CDR3 sequence: CASSLATGLQETQYF. In DNA form, the CDR3 reads TGCGCCAGCAGCTTGGCCACGGGGTTACAAGAGACCCAGTACTTC.

V and J are TRBV6-4 and TRBJ1-5; maybe TRBD1 (5 bases). Germline lookup yields CDR1 MRHNA and CDR2 SNTAGT. This CDR3 is built from 13 residues. V was shortened by 7 bases and J by 10 bases, with 17 bases between the two germline ends. Here the CDR3 reads CASTRAGIIPQHF. The CDR3 DNA is TGTGCCAGCACAAGGGCAGGGATAATCCCCCAGCATTTT.